This TCR beta chain stems from a study of blood T cell repertoires in COVID-19. Across the whole study: The United States, Italy and Spain were the sources of the acute and convalescent COVID-19 samples. T cells, B-cell-depleted T cells, or PBMCs supplied cDNA or gDNA.

The assay was immunoSEQ multiplex PCR, and TCRdb's table has in-frame clones only and misses some. The table records roughly 85,000 clones, roughly 89% of them present only once. J was trimmed by 9 bases and V by 2 bases; bases with no gene match: 4. CDR1 is MNHEY and CDR2 is SVGEGT in the germline V gene. The length of the CDR3 is 14 residues. Material: peripheral blood. The chain uses TRBV6-2 or TRBV6-3 and TRBJ2-3; 11 positions match TRBD2. The TCR comes from a man aged 45-65 years with active or convalescent COVID-19. The CDR3 region is CASSYTASGGTQYF. The CDR3 coding sequence is TGTGCCAGCAGTTACACGGCTAGCGGGGGGACGCAGTATTTT.